A single count supports the clone carrying this T cell receptor beta chain. As processed by the authors: Researchers report that nucleated cell counts were estimated from reference gene primer amplification. The method was immunoSEQ multiplex PCR; TCRdb's version includes in-frame clones alone and lacks a portion of them. V and J calls and clone size are those listed in that table; D and trimming were worked out from the DNA. The data show some 64,000 clones, with 72% seen just once and approximately 4.8% held by the top ten. The CDR3 sequence is 14 residues long. Germline V gives CDR1 SGDLS, CDR2 YYNGEE. J was trimmed by 3 bases and V by 4 bases; bases with no gene match: 5. The source of the sample is a study of blood T cell repertoires in COVID-19.

The rearrangement uses TRBV9 and TRBJ1-1; 8 bases align to TRBD1. This TCR derives from a woman in her 70s with COVID-19, enrolled during active disease. Sequenced: peripheral blood. The CDR3 is CASSPGTGYTEAFF. The CDR3 DNA is TGTGCCAGCAGCCCCGGGACAGGATACACTGAAGCTTTCTTT.